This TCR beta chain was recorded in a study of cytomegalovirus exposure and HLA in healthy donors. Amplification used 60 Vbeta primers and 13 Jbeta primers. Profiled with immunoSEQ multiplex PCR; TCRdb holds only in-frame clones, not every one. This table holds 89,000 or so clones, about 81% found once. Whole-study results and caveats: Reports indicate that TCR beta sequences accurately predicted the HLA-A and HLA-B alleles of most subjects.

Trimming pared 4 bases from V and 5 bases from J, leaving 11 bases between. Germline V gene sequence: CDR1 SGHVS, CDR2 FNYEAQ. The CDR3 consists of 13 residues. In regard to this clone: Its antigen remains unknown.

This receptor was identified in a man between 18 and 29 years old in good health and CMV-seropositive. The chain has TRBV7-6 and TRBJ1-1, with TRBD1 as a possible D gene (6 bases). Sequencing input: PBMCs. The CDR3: CASSSQGRTEAFF. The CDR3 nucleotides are TGTGCCAGCAGCTCACAGGGTCGGACTGAAGCTTTCTTT.